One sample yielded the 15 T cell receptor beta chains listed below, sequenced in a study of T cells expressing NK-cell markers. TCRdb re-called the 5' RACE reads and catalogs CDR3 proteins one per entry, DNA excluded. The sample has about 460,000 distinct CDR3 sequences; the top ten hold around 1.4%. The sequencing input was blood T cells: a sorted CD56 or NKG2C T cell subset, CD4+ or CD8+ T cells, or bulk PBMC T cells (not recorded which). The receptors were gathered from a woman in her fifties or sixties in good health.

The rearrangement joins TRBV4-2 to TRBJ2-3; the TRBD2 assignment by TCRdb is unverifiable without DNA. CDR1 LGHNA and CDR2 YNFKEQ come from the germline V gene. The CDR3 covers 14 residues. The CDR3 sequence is CASSQEEAGLGQYF.

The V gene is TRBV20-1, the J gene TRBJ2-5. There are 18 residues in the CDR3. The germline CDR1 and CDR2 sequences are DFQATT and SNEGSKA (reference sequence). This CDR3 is CSARSHTPRIGRQETQYF.

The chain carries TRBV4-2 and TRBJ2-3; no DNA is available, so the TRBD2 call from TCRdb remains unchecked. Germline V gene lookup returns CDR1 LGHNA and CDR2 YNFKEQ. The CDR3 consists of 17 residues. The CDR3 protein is CASSQVEGASYTDTQYF.

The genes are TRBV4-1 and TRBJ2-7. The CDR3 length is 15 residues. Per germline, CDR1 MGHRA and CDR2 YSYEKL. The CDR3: CAREIRGRFSYEQYF.

CDR3 sequence reads: CSATGLRGETQYF. V gene TRBV29-1 combines with J gene TRBJ2-5. Germline CDR1 and CDR2: SQVTM and ANQGSEA. The CDR3 is 13 amino acids.

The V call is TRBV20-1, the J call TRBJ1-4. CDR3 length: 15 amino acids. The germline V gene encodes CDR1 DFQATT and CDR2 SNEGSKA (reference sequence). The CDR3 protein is CSARDGSGVNEKLFF.

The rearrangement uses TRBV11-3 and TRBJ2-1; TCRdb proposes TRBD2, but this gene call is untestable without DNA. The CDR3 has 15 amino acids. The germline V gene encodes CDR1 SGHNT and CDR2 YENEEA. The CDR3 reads CASSKRTSGLNEQFF.

This CDR3 reads CASSTSGRDYNEQFF. The rearrangement uses TRBV5-1 and TRBJ2-1; the D call from TCRdb, TRBD2, cannot be confirmed without DNA. This CDR3 comprises 15 residues. Looked up from germline, CDR1 is SGHRS and CDR2 is YFSETQ.

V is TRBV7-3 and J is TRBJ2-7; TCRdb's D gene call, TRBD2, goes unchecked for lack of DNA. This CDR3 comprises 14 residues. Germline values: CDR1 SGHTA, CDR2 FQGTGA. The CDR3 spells CASSFGFPSGEQYF.

The CDR3 loop is CASSQLMGQGNTGELFF. The chain joins TRBV5-1 to TRBJ2-2; TCRdb selects TRBD1, and the lack of DNA leaves this call unchecked. Germline CDR1 reads SGHRS; CDR2 reads YFSETQ. CDR3 length equals 17 residues. Complete variable domain (other parts from reference TRBV5-1 and TRBJ2-2): KAGVTQTPRYLIKTRGQQVTLSCSPISGHRSVSWYQQTPGQGLQFLFEYFSETQRNKGNFPGRFSGRQFSNSRSEMNVSTLELGDSALYLCASSQLMGQGNTGELFFGEGSRLTVL.

The CDR3 here is CATGQASKGPQHF. This sequence joins TRBV24-1 and TRBJ1-5; the TRBD1 assignment by TCRdb is unverifiable without DNA. Germline CDR1 reads KGHDR; CDR2 reads SFDVKD. CDR3 length: 13 residues.

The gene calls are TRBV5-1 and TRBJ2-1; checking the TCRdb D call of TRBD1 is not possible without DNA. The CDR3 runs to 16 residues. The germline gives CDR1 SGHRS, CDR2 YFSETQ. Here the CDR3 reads CASSLKRQGAYNEQFF.

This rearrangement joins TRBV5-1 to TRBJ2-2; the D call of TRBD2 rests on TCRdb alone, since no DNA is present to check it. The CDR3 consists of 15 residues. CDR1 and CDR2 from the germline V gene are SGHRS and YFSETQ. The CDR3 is CASSLEASGRRELFF.

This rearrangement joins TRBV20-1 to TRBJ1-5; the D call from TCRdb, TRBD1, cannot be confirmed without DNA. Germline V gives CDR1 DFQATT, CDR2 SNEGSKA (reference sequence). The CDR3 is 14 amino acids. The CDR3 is CSATGGTENQPQHF.

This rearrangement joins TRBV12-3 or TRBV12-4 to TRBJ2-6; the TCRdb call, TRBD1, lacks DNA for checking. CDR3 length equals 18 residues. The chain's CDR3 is CASSRTRGGPSGANVLTF.